This T cell receptor (beta chain) is drawn from a study of a mutant IDH1 vaccine in newly diagnosed glioma. On the study more broadly: Most patients had received both radiotherapy and temozolomide, the prior options being radiotherapy, temozolomide, or both. The study, taken as a whole, reports: The study observed vaccine-induced immune responses in 90% to 95% of patients.

As to time point: week 5, during vaccination. Topical imiquimod accompanied each vaccine dose, which consisted of 300 ug of mutant IDH1 20-mer peptide. Astrocytomas that were new, WHO grade 3 or 4, IDH1-mutant and ATRX-lost were present in the donors. Sequencing was performed with immunoSEQ multiplex PCR; in TCRdb, only in-frame clones are kept and a portion is missing. The repertoire holds over 50,000 clones, with 70% to 90% as singletons. As for this clone: Antigen: not known.

The CDR3 totals 12 residues. Germline-derived CDR1 and CDR2 are MNHEY and SVGAGI. V was pared by 0 bases and J by 13 bases, with 9 bases between. The chain uses TRBV6-5 and TRBJ1-4, with no clear D. The clonotype originates from a man aged 25 to 45 with glioma. Sequenced material: PBMCs, taken from a glioma patient whose treatment included an IDH1 peptide vaccine. CDR3 nucleotide sequence: TGTGCCAGCAGTTACTCTTGGGAAGCACTGTTTTTT. The encoded protein is CASSYSWEALFF.